The 3 T cell receptor beta chains in this list originate from one sample, sequenced in a study of blood T cell repertoires in COVID-19. Only in-frame clones appear in the TCRdb table, and some are missing; sequencing was by immunoSEQ multiplex PCR. The repertoire includes about 160,000 clones, about nine tenths of them detected once, and 15% to 20% sits in the top ten. The specimen sequenced was peripheral blood. These receptors were taken from a man in his sixties with active or convalescent COVID-19.

The chain combines TRBV3-1 (or the pseudogene TRBV3-2) with TRBJ2-7; 7 nucleotides line up with TRBD2. Looked up from germline, CDR1 is LGHDT and CDR2 is YNNKEL (reference sequence). The CDR3 contains 15 residues. V shed 3 bases, J shed 5 bases, and the junction held 10 bases outside the gene matches. The CDR3 loop is CASSQTSSGFNEQYF. CDR3 coding DNA: TGTGCCAGCAGCCAGACGTCTAGCGGATTTAACGAGCAGTACTTC.

This clone showed up just once. This rearrangement joins TRBV7-9 to TRBJ2-1, with TRBD2 matching 10 bases. The CDR3 extends over 15 amino acids. Germline assignment: CDR1 SEHNR and CDR2 FQNEAQ (reference sequence). The trim removed 5 bases at V and 6 bases at J, leaving 7 bases unmatched. The CDR3 DNA follows: TGTGCCAGCAGCGTTACTAGCGGGGTACGCAATGAGCAGTTCTTC. Encoded protein: CASSVTSGVRNEQFF.

Only a few counts were recorded for this clone. This sequence joins TRBV19 and TRBJ1-2; D is ambiguous. Trimming took off 1 base at V and 2 bases at J, with 8 bases between the two ends. Germline V gives CDR1 LNHDA, CDR2 SQIVND (reference sequence). This CDR3 comprises 14 residues. In DNA, the CDR3 is TGTGCCAGTAGTATAGCCTTAATAAACTATGGCTACACCTTC. Translated, it gives CASSIALINYGYTF.